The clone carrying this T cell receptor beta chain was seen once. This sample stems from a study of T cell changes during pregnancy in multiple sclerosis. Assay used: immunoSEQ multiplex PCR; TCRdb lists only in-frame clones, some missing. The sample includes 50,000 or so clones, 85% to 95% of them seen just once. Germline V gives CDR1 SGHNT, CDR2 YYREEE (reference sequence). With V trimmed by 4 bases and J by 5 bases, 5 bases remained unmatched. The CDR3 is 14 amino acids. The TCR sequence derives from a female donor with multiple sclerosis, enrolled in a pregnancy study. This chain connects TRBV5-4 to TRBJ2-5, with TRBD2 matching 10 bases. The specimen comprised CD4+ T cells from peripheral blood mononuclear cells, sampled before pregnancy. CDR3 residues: CASSPGTSAETQYF. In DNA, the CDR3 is TGTGCCAGCAGCCCAGGGACTAGCGCGGAGACCCAGTACTTC. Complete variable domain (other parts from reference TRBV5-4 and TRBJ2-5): ETGVTQSPTHLIKTRGQQVTLRCSSQSGHNTVSWYQQALGQGPQFIFQYYREEENGRGNFPPRFSGLQFPNYSSELNVNALELDDSALYLCASSPGTSAETQYFGPGTRLLVL.